The sequence of this T cell receptor (beta chain) was determined in a study of graft-versus-host responses after intestinal transplantation. General study results and limits: Researchers found GvH clones in recipient marrow, and some showed up first in ileum or blood.

Only in-frame clones appear in the TCRdb table, and some are missing; sequencing was by immunoSEQ multiplex PCR. Among some 95,000 clones, about 91% were seen once, and the ten largest hold around 0.5%. In the case of this clone: Its antigen is unidentified.

This CDR3 is built from 12 residues. Germline CDR1 MNHNY, CDR2 SVGAGI (reference sequence). V lost 4 bases to trimming and J lost 4 bases, with 7 bases between them. This sample comprised unstimulated CD8+ T cells sorted from spleen or lymph node cells, obtained before intestinal transplant. This receptor was identified in a human donor who received an intestinal transplant. This rearrangement joins TRBV6-6 to TRBJ1-2; D call uncertain. Here the CDR3 reads CASSSDTYGYTF. The DNA for the CDR3 is TGTGCCAGCAGTTCCGACACCTATGGCTACACCTTC.